This is a list of T cell receptor beta chains from one sample in a study of OX40 agonist ivuxolimab in advanced cancers. Sequencing was performed with immunoSEQ multiplex PCR; in TCRdb, only in-frame clones are kept and a portion is missing. The table lists about 55,000 clones, about nine tenths of them singletons. The specimen comprised CD4+ or CD8+ T cells sorted from blood, sampled in a trial of the OX40 agonist ivuxolimab. These receptors originate from an adult with an advanced solid tumor such as melanoma, head and neck, liver or kidney cancer. The CDR3 runs from the conserved cysteine through the conserved F or W. Each record gives: V gene, clone size, J gene, D gene, CDR3 DNA, CDR3 protein. The D gene is left open where the match is weak. Size tells how often a clone was seen (once, few, many) or the class of an expanded clone, and some rows leave it out.

TRBV20-1	.	TRBJ2-7	TRBD1	TGCGCCTTGGGACAGGCCTACGAGCAGTACTTC	CALGQAYEQYF
TRBV5-1	once	TRBJ2-1	TRBD2	TGCGCCAGCAGCTTTACTAGCGCGAGCTCCTACAATGAGCAGTTCTTC	CASSFTSASSYNEQFF
TRBV6-1	.	TRBJ1-5	TRBD1	TGTGCCAGCAGTGAGGGACAGGGCTTCGGCAATCAGCCCCAGCATTTT	CASSEGQGFGNQPQHF
TRBV11-3	.	TRBJ2-2	.	TGTGCCAGCAGCTTTCAGGCGGACACCGGGGAGCTGTTTTTT	CASSFQADTGELFF
TRBV28	.	TRBJ2-7	.	TGTGCCAGCAGTTTTACCCTCCCCGGCGAGCAGTACTTC	CASSFTLPGEQYF
TRBV4-2	.	TRBJ1-4	.	TGTGCCAGCAGCCTGCCTCCGGGACACACCAATGAAAAACTGTTTTTT	CASSLPPGHTNEKLFF
TRBV28	.	TRBJ1-1	.	TGTGCCAGCAGTTTTTTGGTCGGAGTCCTGAACACTGAAGCTTTCTTT	CASSFLVGVLNTEAFF
TRBV5-1	few	TRBJ1-4	TRBD1	TGCGCCAGCGGCAGGGGGAGTAATGAAAAACTGTTTTTT	CASGRGSNEKLFF
TRBV5-4	.	TRBJ2-7	.	TGTGCCAGCAGCTTGGATGGATACGAGCAGTACTTC	CASSLDGYEQYF
TRBV28	.	TRBJ2-7	TRBD1	TGTGCCAGCAGTGGTTCCGGGACAGGGGGTGTCTACGAGCAGTACTTC	CASSGSGTGGVYEQYF
TRBV14	.	TRBJ1-2	.	TGTGCCAGCAGCCAAGAACGTTGGCGAGGGACGAGTGGCTACACCTTC	CASSQERWRGTSGYTF
TRBV19	.	TRBJ1-5	.	TGTGCCAGTAGTCCCCTCCCTAGCAATCAGCCCCAGCATTTT	CASSPLPSNQPQHF
TRBV5-1	once	TRBJ2-3	TRBD2	TGCGCCAGCAACCTCAGCGGGAGGGATGGGCAGTATTTT	CASNLSGRDGQYF
TRBV5-1	.	TRBJ1-3	TRBD1	TGCGCCAGCAGCCCACAGGGGTCAGGAAACACCATATATTTT	CASSPQGSGNTIYF
TRBV6-1	.	TRBJ1-5	TRBD1	TGTGCCAGCAGTGGGGACAGGGGGAGAAATCAGCCCCAGCATTTT	CASSGDRGRNQPQHF
TRBV15	.	TRBJ1-2	TRBD1	TGTGCCACCAGCAGAGACAGACAGGGTCATGGCTACACCTTC	CATSRDRQGHGYTF
TRBV28	.	TRBJ2-7	.	TGTGCCAGCAGGGCTTGGAGGGGGTCTGACGAGCAGTACTTC	CASRAWRGSDEQYF
TRBV28	.	TRBJ2-1	TRBD2	TGTGCCAGCAGTTCTAGCGGGGGGGACCACAATGAGCAGTTCTTC	CASSSSGGDHNEQFF
TRBV29-1	.	TRBJ2-7	.	TGCAGCGCTGGGGGCAACGAGCAGTACTTC	CSAGGNEQYF
TRBV19	.	TRBJ2-1	TRBD2	TGTGCCAGCATGGGACTAGCGGGAGGCCCCTCCTACAATGAGCAGTTCTTC	CASMGLAGGPSYNEQFF
TRBV5-1	.	TRBJ2-3	TRBD1	TGCGCCAGCAGCTTGGTCGGGACAGGGGGAACAGATACGCAGTATTTT	CASSLVGTGGTDTQYF
TRBV28	.	TRBJ2-5	TRBD2	TGTGCCAGCGTAGCGGGGGGGAGAGAGACCCAGTACTTC	CASVAGGRETQYF
TRBV29-1	.	TRBJ1-1	.	TGCAGCGTTGTCGGAGTGAACACTGAAGCTTTCTTT	CSVVGVNTEAFF
TRBV10-1	.	TRBJ2-7	TRBD2	TGCGCCAGCAGTGAGTCTAGCGGGAGGAACGAGCAGTACTTC	CASSESSGRNEQYF
TRBV7-4	.	TRBJ2-7	TRBD1	TGTGCCAGCAGCGCGTCGGGACAGAGAGGCTACGAGCAGTACTTC	CASSASGQRGYEQYF
TRBV4-1	.	TRBJ2-1	.	TGCGCCAGCAGCCCGGTTTCCAATGAGCAGTTCTTC	CASSPVSNEQFF
TRBV15	.	TRBJ1-5	TRBD1	TGTGCCACCAGCAGATTCAGCGGACAGGCCCATCAGCCCCAGCATTTT	CATSRFSGQAHQPQHF
TRBV5-1	.	TRBJ1-5	TRBD1	TGTGCCAGCAGCTATTGGACAGGGGGCCGGGGATCGCCCCAGCATTTT	CASSYWTGGRGSPQHF
TRBV4-1	.	TRBJ2-7	TRBD2	TGCGCCAGCAGCCAAGGAACTAGCGGGTATGACCGGCAGTACTTC	CASSQGTSGYDRQYF
TRBV10-3	.	TRBJ1-1	TRBD1	TGTGCCATCAGTGACAGACAGGGGGCGTCCACTGAAGCTTTCTTT	CAISDRQGASTEAFF
TRBV6-5	.	TRBJ2-7	TRBD2	TGTGCCAGCAGTTACTCCACTAGCGGGAGTTTTGGCGAGCAGTACTTC	CASSYSTSGSFGEQYF
TRBV27	once	TRBJ1-4	TRBD1	TGTGCCAGCAGACCGGACAGGGCTTTTAACGAAAAACTGTTTTTT	CASRPDRAFNEKLFF
TRBV6-4	.	TRBJ2-1	TRBD2	TGTGCCAGCAGTGACTCGGGGACTAGCGGGAGGGATGAGCAGTTCTTC	CASSDSGTSGRDEQFF
TRBV11-2	.	TRBJ2-1	TRBD2	TGTGCCAGCAGCACCACTAGCGGGAGAAGGTACAATGAGCAGTTCTTC	CASSTTSGRRYNEQFF
TRBV28	.	TRBJ1-2	.	TGTGCCAGCAGTTCCCTGAGTGGCTACACCTTC	CASSSLSGYTF
TRBV4-1	.	TRBJ2-7	.	TGCGCCAGCAGCCAAGTCGTCCTGGGCGAGCAGTACTTC	CASSQVVLGEQYF